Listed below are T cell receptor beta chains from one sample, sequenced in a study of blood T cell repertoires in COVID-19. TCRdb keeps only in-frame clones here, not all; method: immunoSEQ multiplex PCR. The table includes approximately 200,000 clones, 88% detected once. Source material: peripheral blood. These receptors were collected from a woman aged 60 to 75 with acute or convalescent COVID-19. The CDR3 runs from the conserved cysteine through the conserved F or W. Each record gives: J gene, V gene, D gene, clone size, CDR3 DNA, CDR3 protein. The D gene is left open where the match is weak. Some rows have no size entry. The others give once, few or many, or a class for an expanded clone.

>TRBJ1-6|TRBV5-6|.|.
TGTGCCAGCAGCTTGGGGCACAGGTCCTCCTATAATTCACCCCTCCACTTT
CASSLGHRSSYNSPLHF
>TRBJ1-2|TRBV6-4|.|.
TGTGCCAGCAGTGCGGGTCAGGGATATGGCTACACCTTC
CASSAGQGYGYTF
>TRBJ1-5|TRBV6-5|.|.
.
CASSSSGTTQPQHF
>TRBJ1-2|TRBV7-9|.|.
TGTGCCAGCAGCTCCAGGTACTATGGCTACACCTTC
CASSSRYYGYTF
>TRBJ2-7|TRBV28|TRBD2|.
TGTGCCAGCAGTTTAGGCAGCGGGGCTTGGGGCGAGCAGTACTTC
CASSLGSGAWGEQYF
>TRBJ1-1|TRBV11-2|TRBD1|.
TGTGCCAGCAGCTGGGACAGGGGGTCTATGAACACTAAAGCTTTCTTT
CASSWDRGSMNTKAFF
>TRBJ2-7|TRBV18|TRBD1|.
TGTGCCAGCTCACAGGGACAGGGAGGACCCTACGAGCAGTACTTC
CASSQGQGGPYEQYF
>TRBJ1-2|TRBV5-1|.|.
TGCGCCAGCACCCTGGGGGGGAACTATGGCTACACCTTC
CASTLGGNYGYTF
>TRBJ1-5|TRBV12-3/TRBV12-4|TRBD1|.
TGTGCCAGCAGCCGACAGGGCCAGCCCCAGCATTTT
CASSRQGQPQHF
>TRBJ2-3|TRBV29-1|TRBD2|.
TGCAGCGCCTTAGCGGGGGGGGATACGCAGTATTTT
CSALAGGDTQYF
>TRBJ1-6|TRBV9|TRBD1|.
TGTGCCAGCAGCACCCGACAGGGGCAGGCATCACCCCTCCACTTT
CASSTRQGQASPLHF
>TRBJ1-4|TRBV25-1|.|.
TGTGCCAGCAGTGAAGGGACAATTGCAACTAATGAAAAACTGTTTTTT
CASSEGTIATNEKLFF
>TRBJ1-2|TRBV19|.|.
TGTGCCAGTAGTACAGGGCTGGGCTACACCTTC
CASSTGLGYTF
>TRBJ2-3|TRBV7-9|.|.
TGTGCCAGCACCGGGGGCCAAGATACGCAGTATTTT
CASTGGQDTQYF
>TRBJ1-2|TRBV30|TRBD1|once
TGTGCCTGGAGTGGAATCTTGACAGGGAGGAACTATGGCTACACCTTC
CAWSGILTGRNYGYTF
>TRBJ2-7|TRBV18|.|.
TGTGCCAGCTCACCACTTCAGGGAGGAGGCTACGAGCAGTACTTC
CASSPLQGGGYEQYF
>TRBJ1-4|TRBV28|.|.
TGTGCCAGCACCTCTAATGAAAAACTGTTTTTT
CASTSNEKLFF
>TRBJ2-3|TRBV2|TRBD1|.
TGTGCCAGCCGAACAGGGGGCAACCCAGATACGCAGTATTTT
CASRTGGNPDTQYF
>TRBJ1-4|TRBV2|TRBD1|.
TGTGCCAGCAGTGCTTTCAGGGGGGCTGAAAAACTGTTTTTT
CASSAFRGAEKLFF
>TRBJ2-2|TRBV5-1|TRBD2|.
TGCGCCAGCAGCCCTAGCGGGTCGAACACCGGGGAGCTGTTTTTT
CASSPSGSNTGELFF
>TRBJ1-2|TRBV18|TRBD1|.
TGTGCCAGCATCCCCGCGAGACAGGGTCACTATGGCTACACCTTC
CASIPARQGHYGYTF
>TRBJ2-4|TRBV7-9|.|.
TGTGCCAGCAGCAGAATCCACCAGGGAGGCATTCAGTACTTC
CASSRIHQGGIQYF
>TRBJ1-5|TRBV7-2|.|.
TGTGCCAGCAGCTTACGGAGTATTAGGGAGAATGGTCAGCCCCAGCATTTT
CASSLRSIRENGQPQHF
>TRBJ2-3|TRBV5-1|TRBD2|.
TGCGCCAGCAGCTTACCTAGCGGGAGTGGCGCAGATACGCAGTATTTT
CASSLPSGSGADTQYF
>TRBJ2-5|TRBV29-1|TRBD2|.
TGCAGCGTTGCGCCTAGCGGGGTTCAAGAGACCCAGTACTTC
CSVAPSGVQETQYF
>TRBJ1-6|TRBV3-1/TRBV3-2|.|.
TGTGCCAGCAGCCAAGGGAGGGGAAATTCACCCCTCCACTTT
CASSQGRGNSPLHF
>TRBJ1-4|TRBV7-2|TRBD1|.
TGTGCCAGCAGCTTAGGAGGGGGGACAGGGAAAAAACTGTTTTTT
CASSLGGGTGKKLFF
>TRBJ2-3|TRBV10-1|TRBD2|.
TGCGCCAGCATCTCACCCGACGGGAGGGCCAACAGATACGCAGTATTT
CASISPDGRANRYAVF